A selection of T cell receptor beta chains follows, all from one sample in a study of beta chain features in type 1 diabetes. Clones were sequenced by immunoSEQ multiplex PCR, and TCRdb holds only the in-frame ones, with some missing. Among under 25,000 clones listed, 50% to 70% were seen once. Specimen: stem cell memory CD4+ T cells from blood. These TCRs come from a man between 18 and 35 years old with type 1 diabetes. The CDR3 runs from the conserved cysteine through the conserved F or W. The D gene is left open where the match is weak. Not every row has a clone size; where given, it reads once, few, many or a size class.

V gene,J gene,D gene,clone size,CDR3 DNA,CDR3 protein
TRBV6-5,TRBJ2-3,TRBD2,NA,TGTGCCAGCCGTCTAGCGGGGACTAGCACAGATACGCAGTATTTT,CASRLAGTSTDTQYF
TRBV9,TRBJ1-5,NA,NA,TGTGCCAGCAGCGGGGGGGAGAGCAATCAGCCCCAGCATTTT,CASSGGESNQPQHF
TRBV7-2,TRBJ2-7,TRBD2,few,TGTGCCAGCAGCTTATCCCGACTAGCGGGAGTCAGGGAGCAGTACTTC,CASSLSRLAGVREQYF
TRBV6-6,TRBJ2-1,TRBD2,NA,TGTGCCAGCAGTTACCCCGCTAGCGGTTACAATGAGCAGTTCTTC,CASSYPASGYNEQFF
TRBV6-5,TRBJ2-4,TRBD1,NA,TGTGCCAGCACCAGCAGCCGGACAGGGTACGGCATTCAGTACTTC,CASTSSRTGYGIQYF
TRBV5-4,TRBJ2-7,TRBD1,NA,TGTGCCAGCAGCTTCGGACAGGGACTCTCCTACGAGCAGTACTTC,CASSFGQGLSYEQYF
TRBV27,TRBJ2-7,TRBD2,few,TGTGCCAGCAGCAGCGGGGGGACTTCTACCTTTCGGGAGCAGTACTTC,CASSSGGTSTFREQYF
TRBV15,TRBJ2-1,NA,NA,TGTGCCACCAGCAGATATTCAGGGATCAATGAGCAGTTCTTC,CATSRYSGINEQFF
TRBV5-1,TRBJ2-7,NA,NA,TGCGCCAGCAGCGAGGTTTCCTACGAGCAGTACTTC,CASSEVSYEQYF
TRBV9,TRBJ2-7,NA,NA,TGTGCCAGCAGCGTAGCGGGTCAAGCCTACGAGCAGTACTTC,CASSVAGQAYEQYF
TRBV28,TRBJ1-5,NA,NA,TGTGCCAGCAGTCCCCGGGGGGGGGAGCGTGGCAATCAGCCCCAGCATTTT,CASSPRGGERGNQPQHF
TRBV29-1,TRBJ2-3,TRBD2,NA,TGCAGCGTTGAAGGTGGGGGACTAGCGGGAGTCGGGGCAGATACGCAGTATTTT,CSVEGGGLAGVGADTQYF
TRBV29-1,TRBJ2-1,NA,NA,TGCAGCGCCGAGGCCCTTAATGAGCAGTTCTTC,CSAEALNEQFF
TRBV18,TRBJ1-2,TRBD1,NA,TGTGCCAGCTCACCTGACAGGGGGCTTGGCTACACCTTC,CASSPDRGLGYTF
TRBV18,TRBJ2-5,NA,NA,TGTGCCAGCTCACCACCCTCAGATTTTGAGACCCAGTACTTC,CASSPPSDFETQYF
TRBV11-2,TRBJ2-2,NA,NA,TGTGCCAGCAGCTTAGCCGGGAGTCGGATCGGGGAGCTGTTTTTT,CASSLAGSRIGELFF
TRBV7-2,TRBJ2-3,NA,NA,TGTGCCAGCAGCTTGGCGGGCCTCCCTCGCACAGATACGCAGTATTTT,CASSLAGLPRTDTQYF
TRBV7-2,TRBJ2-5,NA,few,TGTGCCAGCAGCTTAGGGGGCATTGGGGCAGAGACCCAGTACTTC,CASSLGGIGAETQYF
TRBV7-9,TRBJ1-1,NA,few,TGTGCCAGCAGCTTACATAGCCCTAACACTGAAGCTTTCTTT,CASSLHSPNTEAFF
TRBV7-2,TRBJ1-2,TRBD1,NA,TGTGCCAGCAGCGCCCGGACAGGGGGCCTCATCTATGGCTACACCTTC,CASSARTGGLIYGYTF
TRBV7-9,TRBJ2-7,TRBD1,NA,TGTGCCAGCAGCCTTGGTTGGCAGGGGGCTAGAGAGCAGTACTTC,CASSLGWQGAREQYF
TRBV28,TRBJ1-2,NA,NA,TGTGCCAGCAGTTCAGGGAACTATGGCTACACCTTC,CASSSGNYGYTF
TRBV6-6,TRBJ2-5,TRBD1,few,TGTGCCAGCAGCCACGGACAGGGTGAAGAGACCCAGTACTTC,CASSHGQGEETQYF
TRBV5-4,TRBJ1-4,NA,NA,TGTGCCAGCAGCTTTGGGGATGGGAGTGAAAAACTGTTTTTT,CASSFGDGSEKLFF
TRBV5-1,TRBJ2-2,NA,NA,TGCGCCAGCAGCTTATCCCAGCGGGCGGAAACCGGGGAGCTGTTTTTT,CASSLSQRAETGELFF
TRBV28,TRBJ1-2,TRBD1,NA,TGTGCCACCCGAAAGAGGGCAGGGGGCGCGTTCTATGGCTACACCTTC,CATRKRAGGAFYGYTF
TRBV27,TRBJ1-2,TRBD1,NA,TGTGCCAGCAGCCTGGACAGGGGATATGGCTACACCTTC,CASSLDRGYGYTF
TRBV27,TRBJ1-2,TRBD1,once,TGTGCCAGCAGTCCGCAACAGGGGGCGCTTGGCTACACCTTC,CASSPQQGALGYTF
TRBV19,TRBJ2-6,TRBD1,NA,TGTGCCAGTAGTGTAACAGGGGATGCCGGGGCCAACGTCCTGACTTTC,CASSVTGDAGANVLTF
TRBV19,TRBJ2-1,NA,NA,TGTGCCAGTAGTATATGGCAGGGGTTCAACAATGAGCAGTTCTTC,CASSIWQGFNNEQFF
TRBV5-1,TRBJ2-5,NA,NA,TGCGCCAGCAGCTTACAAAGTAACCAAGAGACCCAGTACTTC,CASSLQSNQETQYF
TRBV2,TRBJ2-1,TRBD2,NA,TGTGCCAGCAGTGGTAACGCGGGGGGATACAATGAGCAGTTCTTC,CASSGNAGGYNEQFF
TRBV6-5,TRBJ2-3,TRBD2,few,TGTGCCAGCAGTTACTCGATAGCGGGAGGAGATACGCAGTATTTT,CASSYSIAGGDTQYF
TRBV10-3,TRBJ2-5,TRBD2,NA,TGTGCCATCAGTCCCCCCCATAGCGGGGGACAAGAGACCCAGTACTTC,CAISPPHSGGQETQYF
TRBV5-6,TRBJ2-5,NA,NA,TGTGCCAGCAGCTTGGCCCAGGGTCCCCAAGAGACCCAGTACTTC,CASSLAQGPQETQYF
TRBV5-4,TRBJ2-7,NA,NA,TGTGCCAGCAGCCCCGCCGGGATCCGGGCCGCGGAGCAGTACTTC,CASSPAGIRAAEQYF
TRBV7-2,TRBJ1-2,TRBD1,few,TGTGCCAGCAGCCCAGGGGACAGATACCTAGGTCTCTATGGCTACACCTTC,CASSPGDRYLGLYGYTF
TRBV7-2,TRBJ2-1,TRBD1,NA,TGTGCCAGCAGCTTTGTCGGGACAGGGCCATACAATGAGCAGTTCTTC,CASSFVGTGPYNEQFF
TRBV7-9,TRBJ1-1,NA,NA,TGTGCCAGCAGCCTGGAGGTAGTGAACACTGAAGCTTTCTTT,CASSLEVVNTEAFF
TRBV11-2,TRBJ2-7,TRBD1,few,TGTGCCAGCAGCGAAAACAGGGGGCAGGGGGAGCAGTACTTC,CASSENRGQGEQYF
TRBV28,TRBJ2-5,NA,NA,TGTGCCAGCAGCCAGGGGGGTGGGCAAGAGACCCAGTACTTC,CASSQGGGQETQYF
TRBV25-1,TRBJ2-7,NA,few,TGTGCCAGCAGTGAACAGGATATCTCCGAGCAGTACTTC,CASSEQDISEQYF
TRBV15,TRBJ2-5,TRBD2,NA,TGTGCCACCAGCAGAGGGCTAGCGGGGGCGTACCAAGAGACCCAGTACTTC,CATSRGLAGAYQETQYF
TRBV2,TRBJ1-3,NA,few,TGTGCCAGCAACTGGGCCCTTGGAAACACCATATATTTT,CASNWALGNTIYF
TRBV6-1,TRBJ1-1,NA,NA,TGTGCCAGCACCCAACAACATGCCGAAAACACTGAAGCTTTCTTT,CASTQQHAENTEAFF
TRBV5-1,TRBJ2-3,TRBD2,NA,TGCGCCAGCAGCGCATCAGCGGGAGCCACAGATACGCAGTATTTT,CASSASAGATDTQYF
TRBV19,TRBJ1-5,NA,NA,TGTGCCAGCAGACCGTACGCAGGTGATCAGCCCCAGCATTTT,CASRPYAGDQPQHF
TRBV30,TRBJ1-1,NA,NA,TGTGCCTGGAGTGTAACTCGGGTGGTAGGGGTAAGTGGGACTGAAGCTTTCTTT,CAWSVTRVVGVSGTEAFF